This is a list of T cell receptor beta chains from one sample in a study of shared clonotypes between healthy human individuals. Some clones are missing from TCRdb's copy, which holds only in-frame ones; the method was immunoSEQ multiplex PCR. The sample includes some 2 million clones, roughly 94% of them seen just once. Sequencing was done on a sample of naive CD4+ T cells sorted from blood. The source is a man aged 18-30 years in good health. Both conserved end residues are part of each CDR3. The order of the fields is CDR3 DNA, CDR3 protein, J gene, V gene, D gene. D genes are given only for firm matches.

TGTGCCTGGAGTGCCCTTTCCGGGGGATGGGATGAAAAACTGTTTTTT,CAWSALSGGWDEKLFF,TRBJ1-4,TRBV30,.
TGTGCCAGCAGTCCGGACTTCCCATCCCTCTATGGCTACACCTTC,CASSPDFPSLYGYTF,TRBJ1-2,TRBV28,.
TGTGCCATCAGTGAGTCAGGCAGGAACCCCTACGAGCAGTACTTC,CAISESGRNPYEQYF,TRBJ2-7,TRBV10-3,.
TGTGCCAGCAGTCAAATGGGACAGGGGGGAGATACGCAGTATTTT,CASSQMGQGGDTQYF,TRBJ2-3,TRBV28,TRBD1
TGTGCCAGCTCACCAGTCGCAGATAACTCTGGAAACACCATATATTTT,CASSPVADNSGNTIYF,TRBJ1-3,TRBV18,.
TGTGCCAGCAGCCAATCGAGAGGGAATCAGCCCCAGCATTTT,CASSQSRGNQPQHF,TRBJ1-5,TRBV16,.
TGTGCCAGCAGCTCTTTCGGTGGGACAGGGGGTGAGACCCAGTACTTC,CASSSFGGTGGETQYF,TRBJ2-5,TRBV5-4,TRBD1
TGTGCCAGCAGCCCCCCGGTCAGGGCGGTATCCCTTTCTGGAAACACCATATATTTT,CASSPPVRAVSLSGNTIYF,TRBJ1-3,TRBV4-2,.
TGTGCCAGCAGTGTCCTAGCGGGGGGGCCCCCGGAGACCCAGTACTTC,CASSVLAGGPPETQYF,TRBJ2-5,TRBV6-1,TRBD2
TGCAGTGCTATAGGGAACTATGGCTACACCTTC,CSAIGNYGYTF,TRBJ1-2,TRBV20-1,.